This T cell receptor (beta chain) emerged from a study of human T cells and chemical hapten exposure. This clonotype was counted at least ten times. MiXCR was run by TCRdb on the RACE reads, yielding one entry per CDR3 protein. This sample carries 350,000 to 400,000 distinct CDR3 sequences, under 6.5% of them seen once, and the ten largest clones take over 5.5%. Time point indicated: patch test 2, 6 weeks after DPC sensitization. Treatment of the sample: therapeutic diphenylcyclopropenone sensitization with weekly scalp DPC. This CDR3 contains 13 residues. Trimming cost V 0 bases and J 0 bases, with 1 base left between them. The germline V gene has CDR1 LGHNA and CDR2 YSLEER.

This chain connects TRBV4-3 to TRBJ2-3; D not resolved. This receptor was identified in a woman under 30 with alopecia areata. Some clones in this sample may be carry-over from other donors' samples. This material consisted of whole blood, taken in connection with sensitization to the hapten diphenylcyclopropenone (DPC). The CDR3 DNA follows: TGCGCCAGCAGCCAAGAGAGCACAGATACGCAGTATTTT. It codes for CASSQESTDTQYF.